Here is one TCR beta chain with its context. This clone was counted a few times. Its antigen remains undetermined. Base qualities were left out, and no much larger clone turns up one base away. The data derive from a study of the immune and genomic landscape of osteosarcoma (dated by TCRdb to the early 2020s). In the study overall: The overall cohort included 50 or so pediatric and adult patients with high-grade osteosarcoma, and the median age at diagnosis was 25 to 35 years (range roughly 5-90). In the overall cohort, around three fifths of patients were male, and under 80% had localized disease at diagnosis. To characterize the osteosarcoma immunogenomic landscape, TCR sequencing results were integrated with transcriptome, protein array and immunostaining data. The cohort was enriched for poor-risk disease, with roughly 73% showing unfavorable pathologic response to standard therapy and 55% to 70% deceased. To define immunogenic potential, the study profiled osteosarcoma specimens using whole genome, RNA and T-cell receptor sequencing, along with immunohistochemistry and reverse phase protein arrays. An explanation for the limited clinical activity of immune checkpoint inhibitors in osteosarcoma was sought in the study. Each of a few patients provided a couple of samples from the same tumor site. What the work shows at the level of the full study, not this receptor alone: TCR productive clonality was higher in the immune-hot C3 cluster than the cold C1 cluster but still low overall. In five cases a single hyperexpanded clone dominated the repertoire, and each of those five cases had fewer than 100 T-cell clonotypes. Along with the frozen tumor specimens, matched blood was collected from just a couple of patients. Clonality benchmarks were derived from external normal skin and healthy peripheral blood data rather than from matched normal tissue. Productive TCR clonality was low overall, averaging 0.09 with a maximum of roughly 0.3, suggesting limited T-cell clonal expansion. Sample size was not determined by any statistical method, because osteosarcoma is rare and all possible samples were collected.

The tumors sampled were post-treatment primary, local recurrence and metastasis specimens taken from patients with a poor prognosis. TCR beta chain CDR3 regions were immunosequenced with the ImmunoSEQ Assay (Adaptive Biotechnologies). As for the authors' bioinformatics: TCRB rearrangements, read counts, read proportions and gene usage were exported through the ImmunoSEQ Analyzer platform. Using productive rearrangements, T-cell clonality was calculated as 1 minus Pielou's evenness. In the clonal space homeostasis analysis, clonotypes were grouped as rare, small, medium, large or hyperexpanded (0.01 to 1 of the repertoire). TCR productive clonality was compared across immune clusters C1, C2 and C3 using the Wilcoxon rank sum test. This is the immuneACCESS table as TCRdb keeps it, with only in-frame sequences that have V and J called. A part of the clones is gone; compared with another copy, unresolved V genes explain less than half, and the rest is unexplained. Clone size and V and J calls were adopted from that table, with D and trimming inferred from the DNA. Counted in this sample were about 1,100 clones; around 62% of them appeared once. Of the sample, 28% is held by the ten largest clones.

Compared with germline, V lacks 7 bases and J lacks 10 bases; bases without a gene match: 7. Per the germline V gene, ENHRY is the CDR1 and SYGVKD is the CDR2. The CDR3 spans 13 residues, from the cysteine through the phenylalanine. Only the CDR3 portion is preserved as DNA: 39 bases, with reading frame beginning at the first base. This TCR was recovered from a man aged 70 or older with osteosarcoma. The age is the age at diagnosis. The chain is made from TRBV10-3 and TRBJ1-4, with 9 central nucleotides matching TRBD1. Sequencing was done on a sample of tumor tissue from a local recurrence in the femur. This sample's cell subset or site label indicates: locally recurrent osteosarcoma tumor. The DNA is TGTGCCATCATGGGACAGGGTGGCGGAAAACTGTTTTTT. Its protein product is CAIMGQGGGKLFF.